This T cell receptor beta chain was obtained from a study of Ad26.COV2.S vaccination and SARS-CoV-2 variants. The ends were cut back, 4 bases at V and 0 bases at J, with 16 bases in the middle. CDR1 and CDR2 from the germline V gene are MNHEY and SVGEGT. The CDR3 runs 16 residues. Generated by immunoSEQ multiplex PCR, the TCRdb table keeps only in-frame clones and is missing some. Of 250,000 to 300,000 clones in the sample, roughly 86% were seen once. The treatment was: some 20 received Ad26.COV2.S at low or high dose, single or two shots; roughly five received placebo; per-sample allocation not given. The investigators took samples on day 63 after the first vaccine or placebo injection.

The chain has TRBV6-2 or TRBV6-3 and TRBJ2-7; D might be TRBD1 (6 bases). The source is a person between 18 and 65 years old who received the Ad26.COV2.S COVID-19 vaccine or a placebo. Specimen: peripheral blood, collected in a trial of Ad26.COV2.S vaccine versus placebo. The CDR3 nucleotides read TGTGCCAGCAGTTCCCTGAGAACAGGGAGCTCCTACGAGCAGTACTTC. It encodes CASSSLRTGSSYEQYF.